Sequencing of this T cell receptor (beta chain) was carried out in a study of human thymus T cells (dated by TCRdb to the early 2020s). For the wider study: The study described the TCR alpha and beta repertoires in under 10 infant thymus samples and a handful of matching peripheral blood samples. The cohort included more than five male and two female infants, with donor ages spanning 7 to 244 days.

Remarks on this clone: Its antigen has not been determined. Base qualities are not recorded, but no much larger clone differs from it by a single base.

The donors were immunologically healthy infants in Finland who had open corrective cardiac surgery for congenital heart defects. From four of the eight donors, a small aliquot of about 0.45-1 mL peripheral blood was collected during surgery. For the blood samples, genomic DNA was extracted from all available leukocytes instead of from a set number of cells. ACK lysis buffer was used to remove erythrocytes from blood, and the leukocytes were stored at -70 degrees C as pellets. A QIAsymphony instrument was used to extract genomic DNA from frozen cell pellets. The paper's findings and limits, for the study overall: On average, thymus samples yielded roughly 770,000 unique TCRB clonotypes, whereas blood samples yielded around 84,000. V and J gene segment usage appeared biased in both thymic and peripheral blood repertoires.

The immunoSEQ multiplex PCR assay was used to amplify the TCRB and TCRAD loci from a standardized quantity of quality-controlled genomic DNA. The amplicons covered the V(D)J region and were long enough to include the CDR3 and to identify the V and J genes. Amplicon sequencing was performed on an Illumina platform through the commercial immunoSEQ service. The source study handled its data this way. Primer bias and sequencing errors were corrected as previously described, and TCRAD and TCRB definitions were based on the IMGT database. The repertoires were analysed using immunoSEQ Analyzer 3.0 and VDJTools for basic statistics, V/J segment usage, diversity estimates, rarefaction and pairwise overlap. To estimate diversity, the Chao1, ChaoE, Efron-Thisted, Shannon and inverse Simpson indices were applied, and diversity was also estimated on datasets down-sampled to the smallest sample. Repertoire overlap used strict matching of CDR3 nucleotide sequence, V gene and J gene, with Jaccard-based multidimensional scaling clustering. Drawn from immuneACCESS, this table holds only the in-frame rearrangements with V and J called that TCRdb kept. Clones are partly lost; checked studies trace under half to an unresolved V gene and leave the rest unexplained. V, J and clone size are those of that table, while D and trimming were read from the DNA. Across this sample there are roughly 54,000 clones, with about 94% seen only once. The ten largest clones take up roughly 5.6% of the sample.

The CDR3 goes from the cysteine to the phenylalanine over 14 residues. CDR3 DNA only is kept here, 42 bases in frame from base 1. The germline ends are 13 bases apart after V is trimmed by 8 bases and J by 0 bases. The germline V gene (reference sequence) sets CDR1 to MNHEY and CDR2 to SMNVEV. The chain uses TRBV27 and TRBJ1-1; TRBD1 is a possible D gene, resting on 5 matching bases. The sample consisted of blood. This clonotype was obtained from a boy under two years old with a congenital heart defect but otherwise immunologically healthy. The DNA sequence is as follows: TGTGCCAGCGGGCCGGGACCCATGAACACTGAAGCTTTCTTT. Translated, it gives CASGPGPMNTEAFF.